This T cell receptor (beta chain) was sequenced during a study of shared clonotypes between healthy human individuals. Study results and caveats: Donors were few, which limited the genetic and exposure-history diversity represented.

Replicate PCRs run on sorted subsets employed approximately 0.2 ug DNA, 25,000 to 35,000 T cell genomes. Generated by immunoSEQ multiplex PCR, the TCRdb table keeps only in-frame clones and is missing some. The sample comprises roughly 570,000 clones, about 98% of which are singletons, and around 0.3% rests with the top ten. CD45RO-negative, CCR7-positively selected cells formed the naive CD8 fraction, excluding terminally differentiated effector memory CD45RA+ cells. The junction had 9 bases not matched to a gene; V was cut back by 10 bases and J by 5 bases. This CDR3 has 13 residues. Germline V gives CDR1 MNHNY, CDR2 SVGAGI (reference sequence). Concerning this clone itself: Its specificity is not known.

The TCR was taken from a man aged 25-45 years in good health. Sequencing input: naive CD8+ T cells sorted from blood. The V gene is TRBV6-6, the J gene TRBJ2-7; TRBD2 matches 9 bases. CDR3 amino acids: CATATGLANEQYF. The CDR3 DNA follows: TGTGCCACCGCTACGGGACTAGCAAACGAGCAGTACTTC.